A single T cell receptor beta chain is shown here with its context. This clone's antigen is unknown. No clone much larger than this one lies a single base away; base qualities are absent. These data come from a study of beta chain features in type 1 diabetes (dated by TCRdb to between 2017 and 2018). A note on the overall study: No differences in mean age, gender distribution, total cell number or subset yield were found between patients and healthy donors. Regulatory and stem cell-like memory subsets were isolated from only 8 patients and roughly eight healthy donors, whereas naive and central memory subsets came from all 30 or so donors. The study compared the TCRB repertoires of sorted circulating CD4+ T cell subsets in recently diagnosed type 1 diabetes patients with those in matched healthy donors. A total of about 100,000,000 sorted cells were examined across all samples, and RNA yield correlated strongly with the number of cells per subset. Paper-wide results and their limitations: Naive, central memory and regulatory TCRB repertoires appeared to be more similar among patients than among healthy donors. A moderate but significant shortening of TCRB CDR3 length was observed in type 1 diabetes patients in all four CD4+ subsets. Sequencing cDNA rather than genomic DNA could over-represent highly expressing activated cells, although activation and CD3 levels did not differ between groups. Fewer insertions and more nucleotide deletions at VDJ recombination sites were observed in patients with type 1 diabetes, implying thymic rearrangement abnormalities. Shorter templates might be favored by PCR, yet because patient and control samples were amplified and corrected together, any such skew would affect both groups equally. HLA sub-analyses involved small numbers of individuals, so any influence of HLA type on TCRB rearrangement remained unresolved.

The CDR3 numbers 14 residues from cysteine through phenylalanine. The entry retains the CDR3 DNA only, 42 bases that are in frame from base 1. The germline V gene yields MNHEY for CDR1 and SVGAGI for CDR2. The V and J ends are trimmed by 2 bases and 7 bases, leaving 9 bases between them. All of the isolated RNA was reverse transcribed with the High Capacity cDNA Reverse Transcription Kit, so expressed TCRB transcripts were sequenced. Deep immunoSEQ sequencing was performed on naive, central memory and regulatory T cell samples, with an average of around 3.4 million total reads per sample. Sorted cells were lysed in RLT buffer and RNA was extracted with DNase-treated RNeasy Micro or Mini kits, depending on cell number. To prevent cross-contamination, each cell subset was processed individually, whereas patient and healthy donor samples were processed jointly. TCRB sequences were amplified from cDNA with the immunoSEQ multiplex PCR, producing 87-bp fragments spanning the CDR3 region. The amplicons were sequenced using the Illumina HiSeq platform. Turning to the authors' computational methods: PCR bias was corrected computationally using synthetic template baselines, and reads within Hamming distance 2 were collapsed, with unmergeable singletons discarded. Reads were aligned against IMGT to assign V, D and J genes, CDR3 length and insertions or deletions at six rearrangement sites. Within each subset, clonotype counts were normalized to the number of sorted cells before true diversity and Gini coefficients were calculated with the tcR R package. Repertoire sharing was quantified using the overlap coefficient calculated on TCRB nucleotide sequences. Out-of-frame TCRB sequences from naive cells were analyzed as a proxy for the pre-selection repertoire. TCRdb stores this immuneACCESS table with in-frame sequences only. Part of the clones is absent; in the studies checked, under half of the shortfall reflects unresolved V genes, and no reason is known for the rest. V and J calls and clone size follow that table, whereas D and trimming were derived from the DNA. Here the sample has hundreds of thousands of clones; 15% occur a single time. The top ten hold roughly 0.098% of the sample.

Each donor gave one peripheral blood draw, averaging roughly 100 mL, which was collected into heparinised tubes. A BD FACSAria II and a panel including CD45RO, CCR7, CD25, CD127, CD95 and CD27 were used to sort naive, central memory, regulatory and stem cell-like memory CD4+ T cells. Purity was above 95% for every sorted population. PBMCs were isolated right away by Lymphoprep density gradient centrifugation and were stained directly, without culture. So that batch effects would be minimized, each experiment stained and sorted samples in pairs, pairing one healthy donor with one patient. This sequence uses TRBV6-5 and TRBJ1-6, with the identity of the D gene unclear. The receptor's source is a man younger than 35 in good health. Material: naive CD4+ T cells from blood. According to the study, the label for this sample's cell subset or site signals: true naive CD4+ T cells. At the DNA level, the sequence is TGTGCCAGCAGTTACGCAGATCGGAATTCACCCCTCCACTTT. It translates as CASSYADRNSPLHF.